These T cell receptor beta chains were read from a single sample in a study of PD-L1 blockade in urothelial cancer. The data were produced by immunoSEQ multiplex PCR, yet TCRdb's version contains in-frame clones alone and is incomplete. The table has 40,000 to 60,000 clones, about 88% seen once. Sequenced here: PBMCs, sampled around atezolizumab (anti-PD-L1) treatment. These receptors were obtained from a man between 65 and 80 years old with urothelial cancer. The CDR3 runs from the conserved cysteine through the conserved F or W.

V: TRBV30
CDR3: CAWRGLDNSPLHF

V: TRBV6-5
CDR3: CASTAQDEQFF

V: TRBV25-1
CDR3: CASSDLLVAPNEQFF

V: TRBV30
CDR3: CAWSVSQGTAF

V: TRBV28
CDR3: CASGEGLRPQHF

V: TRBV4-3
CDR3: CASSQDPRGSYEQYF

V: TRBV4-3
CDR3: CASSQDISAGGGEQYF

V: TRBV5-1
CDR3: CASSLGQIGRGNTIYF

V: TRBV7-7
CDR3: CASSSATPQSRANVLTF

V: TRBV2
CDR3: CASSEQQGRIAYEQYF

V: TRBV4-3
CDR3: CASSRLSAGTGDEKLFF

V: TRBV7-2
CDR3: CASSSQGASPGYGYTF

V: TRBV7-2
CDR3: CASSLEVRVGYTF

V: TRBV2
CDR3: CASRLGWEAFF

V: TRBV25-1
CDR3: CASSEAGKGNIQYF

V: TRBV7-6
CDR3: CASSPQAPYTDTQYF

V: TRBV4-2
CDR3: CASSPANGQGDSGANVLTF

V: TRBV7-9
CDR3: CASSQQGGQGNEAFF

V: TRBV7-8
CDR3: CASSQGTGRGSYGYTF

V: TRBV27
CDR3: CASWGRGIRNTEAFF

V: TRBV28
CDR3: CASSGRASGELFF

V: TRBV5-4
CDR3: CASSPGTRQKDTQYF

V: TRBV6-1
CDR3: CASSERGTGPQHF

V: TRBV5-1
CDR3: CASSLRSGRWETQYF

V: TRBV18
CDR3: CASSPPSTGGTEAFF

V: TRBV11-1
CDR3: CASSFGDGRDGKLFF

V: TRBV6-5
CDR3: CASSNNPLFYGYTF

V: TRBV4-3
CDR3: CASSTGLAANEQFF

V: TRBV7-8
CDR3: CASSRRLNWGTDTQYF

V: TRBV18
CDR3: CASRDRGLSSYNEQFF

V: TRBV30
CDR3: CAWSEDRQANEKLFF

V: TRBV11-3
CDR3: CASSFSGSWNEQFF

V: TRBV28
CDR3: CATIQPGPHGYTF

V: TRBV2
CDR3: CASSESGGLETQYF

V: TRBV5-1
CDR3: CASSLEGRRLGEQFF

V: TRBV15
CDR3: CATSRGGGDTEAFF

V: TRBV7-3
CDR3: CASSLQRGNEQFF

V: TRBV7-2
CDR3: CASSLGFRQGKTEAFF

V: TRBV5-4
CDR3: CASSFGGDSLQETQYF

V: TRBV19
CDR3: CASSIASGYEQYF